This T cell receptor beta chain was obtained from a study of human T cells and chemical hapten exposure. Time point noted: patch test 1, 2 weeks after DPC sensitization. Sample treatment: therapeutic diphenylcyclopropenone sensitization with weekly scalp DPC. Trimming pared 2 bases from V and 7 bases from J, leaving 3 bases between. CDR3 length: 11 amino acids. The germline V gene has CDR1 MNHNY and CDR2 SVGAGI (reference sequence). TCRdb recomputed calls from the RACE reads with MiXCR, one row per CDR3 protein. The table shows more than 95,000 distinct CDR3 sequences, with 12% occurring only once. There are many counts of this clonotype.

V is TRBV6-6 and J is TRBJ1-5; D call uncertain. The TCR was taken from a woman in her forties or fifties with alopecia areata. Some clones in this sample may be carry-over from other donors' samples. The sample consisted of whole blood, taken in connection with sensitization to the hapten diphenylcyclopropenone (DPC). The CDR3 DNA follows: TGTGCCAGCAGTTACCCGCAGCCCCAGCATTTT. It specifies CASSYPQPQHF.